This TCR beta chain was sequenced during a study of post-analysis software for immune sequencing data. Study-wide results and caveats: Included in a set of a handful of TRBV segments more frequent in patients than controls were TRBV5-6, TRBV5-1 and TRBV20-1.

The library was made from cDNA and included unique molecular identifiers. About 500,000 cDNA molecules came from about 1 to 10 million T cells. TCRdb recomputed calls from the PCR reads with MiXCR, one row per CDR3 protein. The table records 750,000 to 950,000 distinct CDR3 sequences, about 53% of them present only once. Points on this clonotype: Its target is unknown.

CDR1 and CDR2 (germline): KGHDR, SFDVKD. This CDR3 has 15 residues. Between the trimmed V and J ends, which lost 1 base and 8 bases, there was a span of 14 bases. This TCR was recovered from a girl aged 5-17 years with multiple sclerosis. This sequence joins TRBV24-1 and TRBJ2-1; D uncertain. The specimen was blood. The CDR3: CATSDLKVDRDEQFF. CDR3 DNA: TGTGCCACCAGTGATTTAAAGGTAGATCGCGATGAGCAGTTCTTC.